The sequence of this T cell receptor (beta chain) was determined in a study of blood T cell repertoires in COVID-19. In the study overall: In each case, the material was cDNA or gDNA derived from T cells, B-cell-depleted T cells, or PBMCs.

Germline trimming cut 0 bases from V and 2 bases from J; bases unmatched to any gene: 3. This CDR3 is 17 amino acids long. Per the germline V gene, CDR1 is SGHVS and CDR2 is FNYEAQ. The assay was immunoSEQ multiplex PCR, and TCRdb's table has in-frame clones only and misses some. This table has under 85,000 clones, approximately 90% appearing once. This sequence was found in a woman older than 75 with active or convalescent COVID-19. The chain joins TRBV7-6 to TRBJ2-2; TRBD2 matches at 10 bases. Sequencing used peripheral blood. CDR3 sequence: CASSLASGGLNTGELFF. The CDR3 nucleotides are TGTGCCAGCAGCTTAGCTAGCGGGGGGCTTAACACCGGGGAGCTGTTTTTT.